Listed below are T cell receptor beta chains from one sample, sequenced in a study of blood T cell repertoires in COVID-19. Using immunoSEQ multiplex PCR, the repertoire was profiled, and TCRdb retains in-frame clones only, with some absent. The repertoire holds around 180,000 clones, with approximately 81% as singletons. Sequencing was carried out using peripheral blood. The source is a person aged 65-85 years with COVID-19, enrolled during active disease. Each CDR3 is given with its conserved first and last residue. The D gene is left open where the match is weak. Not every row has a clone size; where given, it reads once, few, many or a size class.

clone_size | d_call | j_call | v_call | cdr3_nt | cdr3_aa
. | TRBD1 | TRBJ1-2 | TRBV5-1 | TGCGCCAGCAGCCCGGGACAGGGGGACTATGGCTACACCTTC | CASSPGQGDYGYTF
. | . | TRBJ2-3 | TRBV14 | TGTGCCAGCAGCTGGGCGAACACAGATACGCAGTATTTT | CASSWANTDTQYF
. | . | TRBJ2-1 | TRBV28 | TGTGCCAGCAGTTTCCCCGTGAGGGCCGGGTACAATGAGCAGTTCTTC | CASSFPVRAGYNEQFF
. | TRBD1 | TRBJ1-4 | TRBV13 | TGTGCCAGCAGCTTAAGTAAGGGGGCAGCTTCTAATGAAAAACTGTTTTTT | CASSLSKGAASNEKLFF
. | . | TRBJ1-6 | TRBV30 | TGTGCCTGGAGCGACCGGGGATCCCAACCCCTCCACTTT | CAWSDRGSQPLHF
. | . | TRBJ2-2 | TRBV7-2 | TGTGCCAGCTCTTCGGGTCTACGAACCGGGGAGCTGTTTTTT | CASSSGLRTGELFF
. | TRBD2 | TRBJ2-7 | TRBV7-2 | TGTGCCAGCAGACCCGGGGGGGGCTTAAGCGAGCAGTACTTC | CASRPGGGLSEQYF
. | . | TRBJ1-2 | TRBV14 | TGTGCCAGCAGTCCCCGGAGCCGATTTAACTATGGCTACACCTTC | CASSPRSRFNYGYTF
. | TRBD1 | TRBJ1-5 | TRBV25-1 | TGTGCCAGCAGTGGTGAAGGGGGCTCAAATCAGCCCCAGCATTTT | CASSGEGGSNQPQHF
. | TRBD2 | TRBJ2-1 | TRBV7-2 | TGTGCCAGCAGCCCGGGACTAGCCCTCAATGAGCAGTTCTTC | CASSPGLALNEQFF
. | . | TRBJ1-2 | TRBV3-1/TRBV3-2 | TGTGCCAGCAGCCGTGGGTTGACAAGAGCTAACTATGGCTACACCTTC | CASSRGLTRANYGYTF
. | . | TRBJ2-3 | TRBV18 | TGTGCCAGCTCACCTCTCAGGGGCACAGATACGCAGTATTTT | CASSPLRGTDTQYF
few | . | TRBJ2-1 | TRBV19 | TGTGCCAGTAGTTTTATGGCGGACTCCTACAATGAGCAGTTCTTC | CASSFMADSYNEQFF
. | TRBD1 | TRBJ2-7 | TRBV7-8 | TGTGCCAGCAGCTTAATGACAGGGGGCAACGAGCAGTACTTC | CASSLMTGGNEQYF
. | TRBD1 | TRBJ2-2 | TRBV6-1 | TGTGCCAGCAGGTACAGGGGCGAGACCGGGGAGCTGTTTTTT | CASRYRGETGELFF
. | . | TRBJ1-4 | TRBV3-1/TRBV3-2 | TGTGCCAGCGCTGGGGGGGCGCACACTAATGAAAAACTGTTTTTT | CASAGGAHTNEKLFF
once | TRBD2 | TRBJ2-1 | TRBV27 | TGTGCCAGTTGGACTAGCGGGATGGTCTACAATGAGCAGTTCTTC | CASWTSGMVYNEQFF
. | . | TRBJ1-3 | TRBV11-1 | TGTGCCAGCAGCCAACAGAGCTCTGGAAACACCATATATTTT | CASSQQSSGNTIYF
. | . | TRBJ1-2 | TRBV20-1 | TGCAGTGCTAGTTTGGGGCGATCGGGCTACACCTTC | CSASLGRSGYTF
. | . | TRBJ1-2 | TRBV7-2 | TGTGCCAGCAGCAAACCCCAGGGTCTGGCTGGCTACACCTTC | CASSKPQGLAGYTF
. | TRBD2 | TRBJ2-7 | TRBV11-1 | TGTGCCAGCTCAGGAGGGTTAGCGGGAGACGAGCAGTACTTC | CASSGGLAGDEQYF
. | TRBD1 | TRBJ2-2 | TRBV30 | TGTGCCTGGAGGGGACAGGGCCACGGGGAGCTGTTTTTT | CAWRGQGHGELFF
once | . | TRBJ2-1 | TRBV18 | TGTGCCAGCTCACCATCACTGTTTGAGCAGTTCTTC | CASSPSLFEQFF
many | . | TRBJ1-2 | TRBV9 | TGTGCCAGCAGCGTAGCGGGATCCCATGGCTACACCTTC | CASSVAGSHGYTF
once | TRBD2 | TRBJ2-1 | TRBV5-1 | TGCGCCAGCAGCTTGGTACGCGGGACTAGCGGGAGGGAATACTACAATGAGCAGTTCTTC | CASSLVRGTSGREYYNEQFF
. | . | TRBJ1-2 | TRBV19 | TGTGCCAGTATTGGTGCAGCGAACATCTATGGCTACACCTTC | CASIGAANIYGYTF
. | TRBD2 | TRBJ2-1 | TRBV7-8 | TGTGCCAGCAGCTGGGAACCGGGACTAGACTACAATGAGCAGTTCTTC | CASSWEPGLDYNEQFF
many | . | TRBJ1-4 | TRBV28 | TGTGCCAGCAGTCATTCGACATCCCCTAATGAAAAACTGTTTTTT | CASSHSTSPNEKLFF
few | . | TRBJ2-2 | TRBV7-3 | TGTGCCAGCAGCCAGAATAAGGGGTCCGGGGAGCTGTTTTTT | CASSQNKGSGELFF
. | TRBD2 | TRBJ2-6 | TRBV23-1 | TGCGCCAGCAGTCAATCGCTAGCGGGAGCCCTTGGGGCCAACGTCCTGACTTTC | CASSQSLAGALGANVLTF
. | TRBD2 | TRBJ2-7 | TRBV2 | TGTGCCAGCAGTGAAGCGCTTCGATTCACTAGCGGGGGGAGGTCCTACGAGCAGTACTTC | CASSEALRFTSGGRSYEQYF
. | TRBD1 | TRBJ2-7 | TRBV5-4 | TGTGCCAGCAGCTTGGGGTCGTTGCTTGTTGGGACAGGGGCTTACGAGCAGTACTTC | CASSLGSLLVGTGAYEQYF
. | . | TRBJ2-7 | TRBV6-1 | TGTGCCAGCAGTGAAACTGTAGGCAGGGATTTTTACGAGCAGTACTTC | CASSETVGRDFYEQYF
. | TRBD2 | TRBJ2-1 | TRBV7-2 | TGTGCCAGCAGCCTGACTAGCGGGAGCCTCTATGAGCAGTTCTTC | CASSLTSGSLYEQFF
. | TRBD1 | TRBJ2-4 | TRBV6-5 | TGTGCCAGCAGTTCTAACCGGGACAGGGGGAGAAACATTCAGTACTTC | CASSSNRDRGRNIQYF
. | . | TRBJ2-3 | TRBV5-1 | TGCGCCAGCAGCTTGGAGTGGAGTTTTTCAGATACGCAGTATTTT | CASSLEWSFSDTQYF
. | . | TRBJ2-5 | TRBV5-6 | TGTGCCAGCAGCTTAAACGGGAGACTCGGAGAGACCCAGTACTTC | CASSLNGRLGETQYF
few | . | TRBJ2-3 | TRBV29-1 | . | CSVEDWASGSW
. | . | TRBJ2-1 | TRBV5-1 | TGCGCCAGCAGCTTAGGAGGGATAGATGAGCAGTTCTTC | CASSLGGIDEQFF
. | . | TRBJ1-1 | TRBV18 | TGTGCCAGCTCACATGATGAGGGAACTGAAGCTTTCTTT | CASSHDEGTEAFF
. | . | TRBJ2-3 | TRBV5-4 | TGTGCCAGCAGCTTGAGGACAGCCCCTAGCACAGATACGCAGTATTTT | CASSLRTAPSTDTQYF
. | . | TRBJ2-3 | TRBV11-3 | TGTGCCAGCAGTCTTACTAGATCCTCAGATACGCAGTATTTT | CASSLTRSSDTQYF
once | . | TRBJ1-5 | TRBV6-2/TRBV6-3 | TGTGCCAGCAGCCCCCCGGGGGATGTACGGCCCCAGCATTTT | CASSPPGDVRPQHF